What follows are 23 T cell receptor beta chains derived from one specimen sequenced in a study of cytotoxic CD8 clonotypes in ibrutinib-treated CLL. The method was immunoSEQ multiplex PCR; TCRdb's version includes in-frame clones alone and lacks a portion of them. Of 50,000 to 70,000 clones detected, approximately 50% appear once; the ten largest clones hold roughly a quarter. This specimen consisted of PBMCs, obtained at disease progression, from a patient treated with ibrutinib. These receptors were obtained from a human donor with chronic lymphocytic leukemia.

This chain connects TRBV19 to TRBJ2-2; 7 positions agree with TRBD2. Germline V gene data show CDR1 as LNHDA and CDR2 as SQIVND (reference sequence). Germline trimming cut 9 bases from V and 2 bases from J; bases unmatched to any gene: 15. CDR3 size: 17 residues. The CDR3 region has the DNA TGTGCCAGCCTTAAAGACGGACTAGTCCAAAACACCGGGGAGCTGTTTTTT. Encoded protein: CASLKDGLVQNTGELFF.

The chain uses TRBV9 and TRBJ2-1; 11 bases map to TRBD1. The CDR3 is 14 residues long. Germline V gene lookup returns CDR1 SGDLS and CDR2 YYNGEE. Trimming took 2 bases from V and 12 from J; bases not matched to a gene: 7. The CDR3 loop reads CASSVGQGAPRQFF. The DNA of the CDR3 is TGTGCCAGCAGCGTTGGACAGGGGGCGCCCCGGCAGTTCTTC.

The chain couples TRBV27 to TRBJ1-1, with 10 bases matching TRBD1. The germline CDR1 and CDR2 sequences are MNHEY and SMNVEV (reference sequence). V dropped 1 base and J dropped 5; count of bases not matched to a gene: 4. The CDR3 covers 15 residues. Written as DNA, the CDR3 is TGTGCCAGCAGTTTATTTGGGGACAGGGGAACTGAAGCTTTCTTT. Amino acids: CASSLFGDRGTEAFF.

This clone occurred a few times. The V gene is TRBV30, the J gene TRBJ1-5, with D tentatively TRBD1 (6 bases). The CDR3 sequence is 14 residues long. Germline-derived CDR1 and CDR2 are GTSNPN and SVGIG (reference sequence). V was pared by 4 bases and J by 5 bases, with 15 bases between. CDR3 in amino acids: CAWTRTGFDQPQHF. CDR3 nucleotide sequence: TGTGCCTGGACTCGCACAGGGTTCGATCAGCCCCAGCATTTT.

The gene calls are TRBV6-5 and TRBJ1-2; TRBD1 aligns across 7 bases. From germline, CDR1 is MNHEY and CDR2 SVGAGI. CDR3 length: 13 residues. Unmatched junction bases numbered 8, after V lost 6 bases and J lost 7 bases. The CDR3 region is CASRRGRLFGYTF. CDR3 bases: TGTGCCAGCAGGAGGGGGCGCCTCTTTGGCTACACCTTC.

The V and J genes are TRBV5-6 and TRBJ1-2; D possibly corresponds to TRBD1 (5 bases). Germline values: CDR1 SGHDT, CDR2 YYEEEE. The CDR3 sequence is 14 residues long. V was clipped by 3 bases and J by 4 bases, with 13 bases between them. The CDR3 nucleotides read TGTGCCAGCAGCTCCTACGCAGGGACCTATGGCTACACCTTC. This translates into CASSSYAGTYGYTF.

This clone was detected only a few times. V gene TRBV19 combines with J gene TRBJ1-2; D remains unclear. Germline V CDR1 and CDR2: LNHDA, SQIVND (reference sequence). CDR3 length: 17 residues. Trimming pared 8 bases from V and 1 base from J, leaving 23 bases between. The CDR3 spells CASQLRDLLGVNYGYTF. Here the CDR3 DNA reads TGTGCCAGTCAACTCCGGGATCTCCTTGGGGTTAACTATGGCTACACCTTC.

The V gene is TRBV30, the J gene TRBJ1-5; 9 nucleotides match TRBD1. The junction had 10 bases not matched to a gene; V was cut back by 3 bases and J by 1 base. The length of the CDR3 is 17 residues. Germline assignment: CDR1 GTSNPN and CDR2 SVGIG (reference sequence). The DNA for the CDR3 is TGTGCCTGGAGGGGACAGGGAGAAGGTGGGAGCAATCAGCCCCAGCATTTT. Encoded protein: CAWRGQGEGGSNQPQHF.

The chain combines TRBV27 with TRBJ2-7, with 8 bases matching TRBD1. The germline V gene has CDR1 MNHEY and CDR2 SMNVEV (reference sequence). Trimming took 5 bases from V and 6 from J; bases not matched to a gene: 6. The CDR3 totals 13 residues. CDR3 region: CASSLGQGGEQYF. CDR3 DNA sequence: TGTGCCAGCAGTCTAGGACAGGGTGGCGAGCAGTACTTC.

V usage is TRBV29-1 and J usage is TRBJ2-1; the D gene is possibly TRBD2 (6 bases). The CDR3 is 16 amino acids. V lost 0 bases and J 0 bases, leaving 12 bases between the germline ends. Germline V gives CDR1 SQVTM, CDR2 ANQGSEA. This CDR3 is CSVEDPGESSYNEQFF. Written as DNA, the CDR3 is TGCAGCGTTGAAGATCCGGGGGAGAGCTCCTACAATGAGCAGTTCTTC.

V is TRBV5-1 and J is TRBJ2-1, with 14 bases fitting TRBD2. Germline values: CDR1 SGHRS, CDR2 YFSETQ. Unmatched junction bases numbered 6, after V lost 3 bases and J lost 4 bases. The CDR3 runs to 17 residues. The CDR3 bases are TGCGCCAGCAGCTCCGGACTAGCGGGAGGCCTATACAATGAGCAGTTCTTC. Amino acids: CASSSGLAGGLYNEQFF.

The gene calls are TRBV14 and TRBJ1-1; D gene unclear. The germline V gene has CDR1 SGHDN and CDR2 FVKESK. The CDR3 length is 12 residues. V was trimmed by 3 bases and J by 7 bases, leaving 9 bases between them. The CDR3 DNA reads TGTGCCAGCAGCCATGTCTCGTATGAAGCTTTCTTT. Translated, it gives CASSHVSYEAFF.

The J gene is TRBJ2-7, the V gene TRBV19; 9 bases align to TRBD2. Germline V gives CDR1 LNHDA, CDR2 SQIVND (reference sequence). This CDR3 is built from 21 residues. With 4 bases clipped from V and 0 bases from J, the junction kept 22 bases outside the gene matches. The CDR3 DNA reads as TGTGCCAGTAGTACGACCTTCGGGCGCGGGAGGGCGGGTTCCTACTCCTACGAGCAGTACTTC. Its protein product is CASSTTFGRGRAGSYSYEQYF. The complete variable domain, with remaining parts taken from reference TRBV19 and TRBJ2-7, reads DGGITQSPKYLFRKEGQNVTLSCEQNLNHDAMYWYRQDPGQGLRLIYYSQIVNDFQKGDIAEGYSVSREKKESFPLTVTSAQKNPTAFYLCASSTTFGRGRAGSYSYEQYFGPGTRLTVT.

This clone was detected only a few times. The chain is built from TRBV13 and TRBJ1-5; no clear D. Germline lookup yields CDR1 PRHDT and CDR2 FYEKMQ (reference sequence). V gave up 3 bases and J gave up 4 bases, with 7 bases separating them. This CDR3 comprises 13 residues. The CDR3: CASSFERNQPQHF. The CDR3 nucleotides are TGTGCCAGCAGCTTCGAGAGGAATCAGCCCCAGCATTTT. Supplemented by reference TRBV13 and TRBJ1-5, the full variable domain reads AAGVIQSPRHLIKEKRETATLKCYPIPRHDTVYWYQQGPGQDPQFLISFYEKMQSDKGSIPDRFSAQQFSDYHSELNMSSLELGDSALYFCASSFERNQPQHFGDGTRLSIL.

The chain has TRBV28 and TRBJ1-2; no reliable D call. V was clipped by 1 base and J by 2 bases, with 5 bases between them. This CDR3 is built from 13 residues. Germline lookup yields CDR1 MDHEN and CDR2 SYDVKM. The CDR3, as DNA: TGTGCCAGCAGTTTATTACAGAACTATGGCTACACCTTC. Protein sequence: CASSLLQNYGYTF.

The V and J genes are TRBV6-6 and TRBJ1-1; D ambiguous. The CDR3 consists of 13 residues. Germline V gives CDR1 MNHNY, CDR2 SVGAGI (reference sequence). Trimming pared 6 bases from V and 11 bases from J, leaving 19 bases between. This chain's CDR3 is CASSPRLETRAFF. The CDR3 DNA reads TGTGCCAGCAGCCCCCGTCTCGAAACCCGGGCTTTCTTT.

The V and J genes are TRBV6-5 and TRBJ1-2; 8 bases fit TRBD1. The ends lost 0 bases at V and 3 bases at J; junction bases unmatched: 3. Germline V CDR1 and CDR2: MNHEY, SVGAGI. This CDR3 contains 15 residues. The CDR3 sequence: CASSYSGTGDYGYTF. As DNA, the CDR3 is TGTGCCAGCAGTTACTCAGGGACAGGAGACTATGGCTACACCTTC.

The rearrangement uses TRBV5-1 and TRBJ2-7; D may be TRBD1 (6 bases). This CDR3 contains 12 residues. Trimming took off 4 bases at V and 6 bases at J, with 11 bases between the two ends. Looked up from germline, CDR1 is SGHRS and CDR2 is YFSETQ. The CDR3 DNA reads TGCGCCAGCAGCGTAACAGGGTTCGAGCAGTACTTC. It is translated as CASSVTGFEQYF.

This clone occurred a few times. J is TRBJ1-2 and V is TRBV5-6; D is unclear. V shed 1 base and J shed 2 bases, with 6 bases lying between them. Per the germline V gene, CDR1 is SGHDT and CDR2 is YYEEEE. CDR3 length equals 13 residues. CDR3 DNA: TGTGCCAGCAGCTTGTTGGAGAACTATGGCTACACCTTC. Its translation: CASSLLENYGYTF.

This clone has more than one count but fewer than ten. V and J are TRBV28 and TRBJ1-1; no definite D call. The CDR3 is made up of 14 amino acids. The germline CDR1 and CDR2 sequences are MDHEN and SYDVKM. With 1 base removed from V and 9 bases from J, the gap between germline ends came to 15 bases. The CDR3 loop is CASSLSGQPWKAFF. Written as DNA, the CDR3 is TGTGCCAGCAGTTTATCTGGGCAACCCTGGAAAGCTTTCTTT.

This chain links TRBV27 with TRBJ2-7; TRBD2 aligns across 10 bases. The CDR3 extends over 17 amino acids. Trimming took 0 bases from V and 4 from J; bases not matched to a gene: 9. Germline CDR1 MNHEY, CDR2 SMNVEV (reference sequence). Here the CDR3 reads CASSLSSASGRWYEQYF. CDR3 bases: TGTGCCAGCAGTTTATCGAGTGCTAGCGGGAGATGGTACGAGCAGTACTTC.

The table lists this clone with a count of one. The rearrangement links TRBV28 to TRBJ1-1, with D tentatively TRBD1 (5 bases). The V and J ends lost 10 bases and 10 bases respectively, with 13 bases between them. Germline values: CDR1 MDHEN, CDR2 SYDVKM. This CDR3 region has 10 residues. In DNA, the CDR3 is TGTGCCACCATCGGGGGGAGAGCTTTCTTT. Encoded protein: CATIGGRAFF.

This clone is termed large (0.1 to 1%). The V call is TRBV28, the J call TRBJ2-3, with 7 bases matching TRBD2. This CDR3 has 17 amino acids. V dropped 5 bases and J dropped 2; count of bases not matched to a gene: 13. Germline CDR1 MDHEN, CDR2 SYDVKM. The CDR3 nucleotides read TGTGCCAGCAGTCTCGAGTTCCTAGCGGACGACACAGATACGCAGTATTTT. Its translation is CASSLEFLADDTDTQYF.